This is a list of T cell receptor beta chains from one sample in a study of blood T cell repertoires in COVID-19. The assay was immunoSEQ multiplex PCR, and TCRdb's table has in-frame clones only and misses some. Seen here are 400,000 to 450,000 clones, about nine tenths observed once, and the top ten hold 0.6%. Sequencing was carried out using PBMCs or T cells enriched from blood (not recorded which). These receptors all come from a man between 18 and 35 years old who had recovered from COVID-19. Both conserved end residues are part of each CDR3. The order of the fields is clone size, V gene, D gene, J gene, CDR3 DNA, CDR3 protein. D genes are given only for firm matches. Not every row has a clone size; where given, it reads once, few, many or a size class.

clone_size: NA
v_call: TRBV9
d_call: NA
j_call: TRBJ2-2
cdr3_nt: TGTGCCAGCAGCGTAGATCAGGGGCCCGGGGAGCTGTTTTTT
cdr3_aa: CASSVDQGPGELFF

clone_size: NA
v_call: TRBV7-3
d_call: NA
j_call: TRBJ1-2
cdr3_nt: TGTGCCAGCAGCTCGGACAGTACCGGTGACACCTTC
cdr3_aa: CASSSDSTGDTF

clone_size: NA
v_call: TRBV2
d_call: TRBD1
j_call: TRBJ1-1
cdr3_nt: TGTGCCAGCAATTCCAGGGGGCTGGTGGACACTGAAGCTTTCTTT
cdr3_aa: CASNSRGLVDTEAFF

clone_size: NA
v_call: TRBV7-9
d_call: TRBD1
j_call: TRBJ2-5
cdr3_nt: TGTGCCAGCAGCTTGGGACAGAGGTACCAAGAGACCCAGTACTTC
cdr3_aa: CASSLGQRYQETQYF

clone_size: NA
v_call: TRBV5-6
d_call: TRBD1
j_call: TRBJ1-1
cdr3_nt: TGTGCCAGCAGCTTGGTGTGGGACAGGGGACCGAACACTGAAGCTTTCTTT
cdr3_aa: CASSLVWDRGPNTEAFF

clone_size: NA
v_call: TRBV3-1/TRBV3-2
d_call: TRBD1
j_call: TRBJ1-2
cdr3_nt: TGTGCCAGCAGCCAGGGACAGGGGCCGAACTATGGCTACACCTTC
cdr3_aa: CASSQGQGPNYGYTF

clone_size: NA
v_call: TRBV2
d_call: NA
j_call: TRBJ1-1
cdr3_nt: TGTGCCAGCAGTGCCGGCAGGACTGAAGCTTTCTTT
cdr3_aa: CASSAGRTEAFF

clone_size: NA
v_call: TRBV7-9
d_call: TRBD1
j_call: TRBJ1-1
cdr3_nt: TGTGCCAGCAGCTTTCTAAGACAGGGTGAAGCTTTCTTT
cdr3_aa: CASSFLRQGEAFF

clone_size: NA
v_call: TRBV5-4
d_call: TRBD1
j_call: TRBJ1-3
cdr3_nt: TGTGCCAGCAGCCGGGACAGAGGTGGAAACACCATATATTTT
cdr3_aa: CASSRDRGGNTIYF

clone_size: NA
v_call: TRBV7-3
d_call: NA
j_call: TRBJ2-3
cdr3_nt: TGTGCCAGCAGCTTTACAGGGCCAGATACGCAGTATTTT
cdr3_aa: CASSFTGPDTQYF

clone_size: NA
v_call: TRBV2
d_call: NA
j_call: TRBJ2-7
cdr3_nt: TGTGCCAGCAGTGAAATGTCGCTAGCTCCCAACGAGCAGTACTTC
cdr3_aa: CASSEMSLAPNEQYF

clone_size: NA
v_call: TRBV7-2
d_call: NA
j_call: TRBJ1-2
cdr3_nt: TGTGCCAGCAGTCCCGACAGGAGCTATGGCTACACCTTC
cdr3_aa: CASSPDRSYGYTF

clone_size: NA
v_call: TRBV7-3
d_call: NA
j_call: TRBJ1-5
cdr3_nt: TGTGCCAGCAGCTTAAACGCTATCAATCAGCCCCAGCATTTT
cdr3_aa: CASSLNAINQPQHF

clone_size: NA
v_call: TRBV4-1
d_call: TRBD1
j_call: TRBJ2-2
cdr3_nt: TGCGCCAGCAGCCAAGAAACAGGACAGGGGACTGGGGAGCTGTTTTTT
cdr3_aa: CASSQETGQGTGELFF

clone_size: NA
v_call: TRBV3-1/TRBV3-2
d_call: NA
j_call: TRBJ2-7
cdr3_nt: TGTGCCAGCAGCCAAGGCAGGACGGGGGAGCAGTACTTC
cdr3_aa: CASSQGRTGEQYF

clone_size: few
v_call: TRBV9
d_call: NA
j_call: TRBJ2-1
cdr3_nt: TGTGCCAGCAGCGTAGACTTAGAGGGTGAGCAGTTCTTC
cdr3_aa: CASSVDLEGEQFF

clone_size: once
v_call: TRBV5-1
d_call: TRBD1
j_call: TRBJ1-6
cdr3_nt: TGCGCCAGCAGCTTATTGACAGGGAATTCACCCCTCCACTTT
cdr3_aa: CASSLLTGNSPLHF

clone_size: NA
v_call: TRBV30
d_call: NA
j_call: TRBJ1-5
cdr3_nt: TGTGCCTGGAGTAAGGCAGGGATCAATCAGCCCCAGCATTTT
cdr3_aa: CAWSKAGINQPQHF

clone_size: NA
v_call: TRBV25-1
d_call: TRBD1
j_call: TRBJ1-2
cdr3_nt: TGTGCCAGCAGTGGCAGACAGGGGGTGGGGAATGGCTACACCTTC
cdr3_aa: CASSGRQGVGNGYTF

clone_size: NA
v_call: TRBV10-2
d_call: TRBD1
j_call: TRBJ1-1
cdr3_nt: TGCGCCAGCAGTGAGTCGGACAGGGGAGCTTTCTTT
cdr3_aa: CASSESDRGAFF

clone_size: NA
v_call: TRBV7-3
d_call: NA
j_call: TRBJ1-1
cdr3_nt: TGTGCCAGCAGCTTAAAGTCGGGGGGCACTGAAGCTTTCTTT
cdr3_aa: CASSLKSGGTEAFF

clone_size: NA
v_call: TRBV2
d_call: TRBD1
j_call: TRBJ1-2
cdr3_nt: TGTGCCAGCAGCAGGACAGGGGGCGGTATCTCCTATGGCTACACCTTC
cdr3_aa: CASSRTGGGISYGYTF

clone_size: NA
v_call: TRBV29-1
d_call: TRBD1
j_call: TRBJ1-1
cdr3_nt: TGCAGCGCTATAGGGGGCCTGTTCGCTTTCTTT
cdr3_aa: CSAIGGLFAFF

clone_size: few
v_call: TRBV5-6
d_call: TRBD1
j_call: TRBJ1-5
cdr3_nt: TGTGCCAGCAGCTTCGGACAGGACACACATCAGCCCCAGCATTTT
cdr3_aa: CASSFGQDTHQPQHF

clone_size: NA
v_call: TRBV27
d_call: NA
j_call: TRBJ1-2
cdr3_nt: TGTGCCAGCAGTTCGTTAACAGGGAGTCACTATGGCTACACCTTC
cdr3_aa: CASSSLTGSHYGYTF

clone_size: NA
v_call: TRBV28
d_call: NA
j_call: TRBJ1-1
cdr3_nt: TGTGCCAGCACCTCCACCAGAAGGAACACTGAAGCTTTCTTT
cdr3_aa: CASTSTRRNTEAFF

clone_size: NA
v_call: TRBV4-1
d_call: NA
j_call: TRBJ1-2
cdr3_nt: TGCGCCAGCAGCCTCCCCGGGACAAACTATGGCTACACCTTC
cdr3_aa: CASSLPGTNYGYTF

clone_size: NA
v_call: TRBV5-6
d_call: NA
j_call: TRBJ1-2
cdr3_nt: TGTGCCAGCAGCTTGGTGGCAGCTAACTATGGCTACACCTTC
cdr3_aa: CASSLVAANYGYTF

clone_size: NA
v_call: TRBV19
d_call: NA
j_call: TRBJ1-2
cdr3_nt: TGTGCCAGTAGTGAGGGCATTGGCTACACCTTC
cdr3_aa: CASSEGIGYTF

clone_size: NA
v_call: TRBV2
d_call: NA
j_call: TRBJ1-2
cdr3_nt: TGTGCCAGCAGCGGGACAAAAAACTATGGCTACACCTTC
cdr3_aa: CASSGTKNYGYTF

clone_size: NA
v_call: TRBV19
d_call: NA
j_call: TRBJ1-5
cdr3_nt: TGTGCCAGTAGTATAGGCCTGACACCCAGCAATCAGCCCCAGCATTTT
cdr3_aa: CASSIGLTPSNQPQHF

clone_size: NA
v_call: TRBV11-3
d_call: NA
j_call: TRBJ1-4
cdr3_nt: TGTGCCAGCAGCTTTCGGGATACAGGGTGGGGTAATGAAAAACTGTTTTTT
cdr3_aa: CASSFRDTGWGNEKLFF

clone_size: NA
v_call: TRBV28
d_call: NA
j_call: TRBJ1-5
cdr3_nt: TGTGCCAGCAGTTTAAGGAGGAAGAATAATCAGCCCCAGCATTTT
cdr3_aa: CASSLRRKNNQPQHF

clone_size: few
v_call: TRBV3-1/TRBV3-2
d_call: NA
j_call: TRBJ1-3
cdr3_nt: TGTGCCAGCAGCCAAGATAGCGCGGGGTTCGGAAACACCATATATTTT
cdr3_aa: CASSQDSAGFGNTIYF

clone_size: NA
v_call: TRBV5-1
d_call: NA
j_call: TRBJ2-2
cdr3_nt: TGCGCCAGCAGCCCCAGGTCGGGGGCCGGGGAGCTGTTTTTT
cdr3_aa: CASSPRSGAGELFF

clone_size: NA
v_call: TRBV19
d_call: TRBD1
j_call: TRBJ1-1
cdr3_nt: TGTGCCAGTAGCCTCATGACAGGGGTCGGGAACACTGAAGCTTTCTTT
cdr3_aa: CASSLMTGVGNTEAFF

clone_size: NA
v_call: TRBV7-9
d_call: TRBD2
j_call: TRBJ2-7
cdr3_nt: TGTGCCAGCAGCCCACCCGGGGAGGGCTCCTACGAGCAGTACTTC
cdr3_aa: CASSPPGEGSYEQYF

clone_size: NA
v_call: TRBV27
d_call: TRBD1
j_call: TRBJ2-7
cdr3_nt: TGTGCCAGCAGTCCTCGACAGGGGTCGGGGGAGCAGTACTTC
cdr3_aa: CASSPRQGSGEQYF

clone_size: NA
v_call: TRBV7-2
d_call: NA
j_call: TRBJ1-5
cdr3_nt: TGTGCCAGCAGTTATAGGGGGGGACAGCCCCAGCATTTT
cdr3_aa: CASSYRGGQPQHF

clone_size: few
v_call: TRBV21-1
d_call: NA
j_call: TRBJ2-2
cdr3_nt: TGTGCCGGTCGGGACAGGGGGCAATCTAACACCGGGGAGCTGTTTTTT
cdr3_aa: CAGRDRGQSNTGELFF

clone_size: NA
v_call: TRBV9
d_call: NA
j_call: TRBJ2-3
cdr3_nt: TGTGCCAGCAGCGCCCAACTAGCCGATACGCAGTATTTT
cdr3_aa: CASSAQLADTQYF